The rows below give T cell receptor beta chains drawn from one sample of a study of blood T cell repertoires in COVID-19. Here immunoSEQ multiplex PCR was the method, and the copy in TCRdb shows in-frame clones only, minus some. Here the sample spans more than 80,000 clones, 60% to 85% being singletons. The material sequenced was peripheral blood. These receptors were collected from an elderly man with COVID-19, enrolled during active disease. Both conserved end residues are part of each CDR3. Each record gives: J gene, V gene, CDR3 protein.

j_gene: TRBJ2-1; v_gene: TRBV4-1; CDR3aa: CASSQRAGLAAIGSYNEQFF
j_gene: TRBJ1-1; v_gene: TRBV13; CDR3aa: CASSSAADMNTEAFF
j_gene: TRBJ1-2; v_gene: TRBV9; CDR3aa: CASSVGIVDIYGYTF
j_gene: TRBJ2-1; v_gene: TRBV9; CDR3aa: CASSASGSPHNEQFF
j_gene: TRBJ2-3; v_gene: TRBV5-1; CDR3aa: CASRSPTGQIPLTDTQYF
j_gene: TRBJ2-4; v_gene: TRBV30; CDR3aa: CAWSPSGGNIQYF
j_gene: TRBJ2-1; v_gene: TRBV11-2; CDR3aa: CASSLAGTGKDYNEQFF
j_gene: TRBJ1-5; v_gene: TRBV10-3; CDR3aa: CAISASNQPQHF
j_gene: TRBJ1-1; v_gene: TRBV5-6; CDR3aa: CASSLGENTEAFF
j_gene: TRBJ2-7; v_gene: TRBV12-3/TRBV12-4; CDR3aa: CASSRTGLDEQYF
j_gene: TRBJ2-1; v_gene: TRBV24-1; CDR3aa: CATSDSASGRAGYNEQFF
j_gene: TRBJ2-1; v_gene: TRBV27; CDR3aa: CASRLGEGRLSGIYNEQFF
j_gene: TRBJ1-5; v_gene: TRBV14; CDR3aa: CASSQGGRERWDQPQHF
j_gene: TRBJ2-5; v_gene: TRBV5-1; CDR3aa: CASSLGVAGNQETQYF
j_gene: TRBJ2-2; v_gene: TRBV5-1; CDR3aa: CASSKSGTSGFTGELFF
j_gene: TRBJ2-7; v_gene: TRBV6-2/TRBV6-3; CDR3aa: CASSPRFDRHLEQYF
j_gene: TRBJ2-7; v_gene: TRBV11-2; CDR3aa: CASSQGTRVTHIKSYEQYF
j_gene: TRBJ2-2; v_gene: TRBV7-2; CDR3aa: CASSLLGAGAAGELFF
j_gene: TRBJ1-5; v_gene: TRBV25-1; CDR3aa: CASSGDREVQPQHF
j_gene: TRBJ1-5; v_gene: TRBV7-2; CDR3aa: CASSLTGGQPQHF
j_gene: TRBJ1-1; v_gene: TRBV6-6; CDR3aa: CASSLDRLEGTEAFF
j_gene: TRBJ1-2; v_gene: TRBV28; CDR3aa: CASSRPGQGSNGYTF
j_gene: TRBJ1-4; v_gene: TRBV30; CDR3aa: CAWSAPGVGEKLFF
j_gene: TRBJ1-5; v_gene: TRBV28; CDR3aa: CASSTPTRYQPQHF
j_gene: TRBJ1-1; v_gene: TRBV5-1; CDR3aa: CASSLIRGGNTEAFF
j_gene: TRBJ2-1; v_gene: TRBV27; CDR3aa: CASSFSPPGGEKYNEQFF
j_gene: TRBJ1-2; v_gene: TRBV6-5; CDR3aa: CASSRELNYGYTF
j_gene: TRBJ1-6; v_gene: TRBV15; CDR3aa: CATSREFRRNSPLHF
j_gene: TRBJ1-4; v_gene: TRBV5-1; CDR3aa: CASSLGTATNEKLFF
j_gene: TRBJ1-2; v_gene: TRBV4-3; CDR3aa: CASSRGLSNYGYTF
j_gene: TRBJ2-1; v_gene: TRBV4-1; CDR3aa: CASSQARLVYNEQFF
j_gene: TRBJ2-3; v_gene: TRBV7-2; CDR3aa: CASSLAREQYF
j_gene: TRBJ2-4; v_gene: TRBV29-1; CDR3aa: CSVWTSRGGNIQYF
j_gene: TRBJ1-3; v_gene: TRBV2; CDR3aa: CASSRLFPTAGNTIYF
j_gene: TRBJ1-1; v_gene: TRBV7-2; CDR3aa: CASSSSPRGLGNTEAFF
j_gene: TRBJ2-7; v_gene: TRBV11-2; CDR3aa: CASRLAGDNEQYF
j_gene: TRBJ2-1; v_gene: TRBV5-1; CDR3aa: CASTLADSYNEQFF
j_gene: TRBJ1-3; v_gene: TRBV7-8; CDR3aa: CASSLDSPSSGNTIYF
j_gene: TRBJ1-6; v_gene: TRBV9; CDR3aa: CASSVGGTGGGSPLHF
j_gene: TRBJ2-7; v_gene: TRBV5-1; CDR3aa: CASSFGLYSYEQYF
j_gene: TRBJ1-2; v_gene: TRBV10-2; CDR3aa: CASSRERTGGYTF
j_gene: TRBJ2-3; v_gene: TRBV12-5; CDR3aa: CASGSGGGAPEDTQYF
j_gene: TRBJ2-5; v_gene: TRBV7-8; CDR3aa: CASTLTEGLAQTQYF
j_gene: TRBJ2-1; v_gene: TRBV28; CDR3aa: CASSLWLAGGRIHEQFF
j_gene: TRBJ1-5; v_gene: TRBV28; CDR3aa: CASSFEVSNQPQHF
j_gene: TRBJ2-3; v_gene: TRBV2; CDR3aa: CASSSGLAGSITDTQYF
j_gene: TRBJ2-7; v_gene: TRBV28; CDR3aa: CASSGALTGEKQYF
j_gene: TRBJ1-6; v_gene: TRBV3-1/TRBV3-2; CDR3aa: CASRRSGTTNSPLHF
j_gene: TRBJ2-6; v_gene: TRBV28; CDR3aa: CAISRGATGANVLTF
j_gene: TRBJ1-3; v_gene: TRBV18; CDR3aa: CASSAGTGLSSGNTIYF
j_gene: TRBJ2-1; v_gene: TRBV29-1; CDR3aa: CSVESWEGSNEQFF
j_gene: TRBJ2-5; v_gene: TRBV30; CDR3aa: CAWNGGAQAAQYF
j_gene: TRBJ2-2; v_gene: TRBV7-9; CDR3aa: CASSLLGKVAGELFF
j_gene: TRBJ2-1; v_gene: TRBV6-5; CDR3aa: CASSLSGSYYEQFF
j_gene: TRBJ2-2; v_gene: TRBV5-1; CDR3aa: CASSFLAGGNTGELFF
j_gene: TRBJ2-5; v_gene: TRBV5-1; CDR3aa: CASSLAFGTSGRKQETQYF
j_gene: TRBJ2-1; v_gene: TRBV2; CDR3aa: CASSEPSRVAGGLYNEQFF